The present entry profiles one T cell receptor (beta chain) with its context. The antigen is not known. This sample is part of a study of naive and memory T cell subsets. V was pared by 6 bases and J by 4 bases, with 11 bases of the junction left unmatched. This CDR3 comprises 15 residues. Cells stained for CD3, CD4, CD8, CD45RA and CD27 were sorted into four subsets. Sorting gates: effector memory CD45RA-CD27-, EMRA CD45RA+CD27-. Both TRBC1 and TRBC2 were covered by a beta constant-region primer of two equimolar oligonucleotides. TCRdb redid the calling of the UMI-ligation and nested PCR reads with MiXCR, one entry per CDR3 protein. The sample includes fewer than 40,000 distinct CDR3 sequences, 10% to 15% of them seen just once. Study-level findings and limits: In CD4 and CD8 cells, diversity dropped from naive through EMRA.

The material sequenced was effector memory CD4+ T cells from blood. Subset here: effector memory, CD45RA- CD27-. The TCR originated in a human donor in good health. The rearrangement joins TRBV12-3 or TRBV12-4 to TRBJ2-5; TRBD1 matches 7 bases. The CDR3 region has the DNA TGTGCCAGCAGCCCCGGGACAGCTCACTTAGAGACCCAGTACTTC. The encoded protein is CASSPGTAHLETQYF.